This TCR beta chain comes out of a study of T cell responses to AZD1222 COVID-19 vaccine. Profiled with immunoSEQ multiplex PCR; TCRdb holds only in-frame clones, not every one. The sample carries approximately 140,000 clones, 75% to 95% recorded once. Germline V lookup: CDR1 MDHEN, CDR2 SYDVKM. The ends lost 2 bases at V and 12 bases at J; junction bases unmatched: 2. The CDR3 has 13 residues. The sample was peripheral blood, taken on day 0 of AZD1222 vaccination. This receptor was identified in an adult in good health. The rearrangement links TRBV28 to TRBJ2-1; the match to TRBD1 covers 12 bases. Written as DNA, the CDR3 is TGTGCCAGCAGTTTAGGGACAGGGGGCGCGCAGTTCTTC. This encodes CASSLGTGGAQFF. The entire variable domain, with the rest obtained from reference TRBV28 and TRBJ2-1, is as follows: DVKVTQSSRYLVKRTGEKVFLECVQDMDHENMFWYRQDPGLGLRLIYFSYDVKMKEKGDIPEGYSVSREKKERFSLILESASTNQTSMYLCASSLGTGGAQFFGPGTRLTVL.